Each of the 21 T cell receptor beta chains below was sequenced from the same sample in a study of T cells in women clearing cervical HPV infection (dated by TCRdb to 2017 to 2018). Receptor amplification or capture employed the immunoSEQ multiplex PCR assay. This immuneACCESS table, as held by TCRdb, lists in-frame sequences with V and J called but not all clones. Of the missing ones, under half trace to an unresolved V gene in checked studies; the others have no known cause. This sample's table lists 49,000 or so clones. The ten largest clones represent approximately 40% of the sample. The sample comprised blood buffy coat. The receptors originated from a woman between 18 and 70 years old with a cervical HPV16 infection that either progressed to CIN3+ or cleared (not recorded which).

About this clone: The read halts 3 residues ahead of the CDR3 end, with the missing end drawn from the germline J gene. The chain links TRBV10-1 to TRBJ1-6; 7 bases map to TRBD1. The germline CDR1 and CDR2 sequences are WNHNN and SYGVQD (reference sequence). The junction had 5 bases not matched to a gene; V was cut back by 0 bases and J by 9 bases. CDR3 size: 15 residues. The chain's CDR3 is CASSESTGPGSPLHF. The covered CDR3 bases are TGCGCCAGCAGTGAGTCGACAGGGCCCGGTTCACCC.

A remark on this clone: The read terminates 3 residues ahead of where the CDR3 ends, so the germline J gene completes it. The genes are TRBV29-1 and TRBJ2-1; 9 bases line up with TRBD1. This CDR3 has 13 amino acids. Germline values: CDR1 SQVTM, CDR2 ANQGSEA. J was trimmed by 6 bases and V by 7 bases; bases with no gene match: 7. The CDR3 DNA, read in part, is TGCAGCGCCTGGACAGGGGTCAGCAATGAG. This codes for CSAWTGVSNE. The CDR3 in full is CSAWTGVSNEQFF.

Details on this clone: The CDR3 is cut off 3 residues early in the read; its end comes from the germline J gene. The V call is TRBV5-1, the J call TRBJ2-7; 8 bases agree with TRBD1. The CDR3 sequence is 15 residues long. Germline V gene sequence: CDR1 SGHRS, CDR2 YFSETQ. The V and J ends lost 3 bases and 4 bases, in that order; junction bases with no gene match: 9. Incomplete CDR3 DNA: TGCGCCAGCAGCTCCTCCGACAGGGGTCTATACGAG. It specifies CASSSSDRGLYE. The whole CDR3 sequence is CASSSSDRGLYEQYF.

Worth noting for this clone: The junction and the germline gene differ at one end; a read error may be behind it. The CDR3 goes on 3 residues after the read ends, and that part is filled in from the germline J gene. Distinct nucleotide sequences in the sample also encode this CDR3. This rearrangement joins TRBV19 to TRBJ1-3; 9 nucleotides align to TRBD1. Germline-derived CDR1 and CDR2 are LNHDA and SQIVND (reference sequence). This CDR3 is built from 15 residues. This chain's CDR3 is CASSDRGSSGNTIYF. CDR3 bases read: TGTGCCAGTAGTGACAGGGGGAGCTCTGGAAACACG.

As to this clone: The CDR3 end is not reached by the read, which stops 3 residues before it; the germline J gene fills it in. The V gene is TRBV2, the J gene TRBJ2-3, with 8 positions matching TRBD2. Germline trimming cut 0 bases from V and 6 bases from J; bases unmatched to any gene: 5. The CDR3 loop spans 15 amino acids. CDR1 and CDR2 from the germline V gene are SNHLY and FYNNEI. The CDR3 loop reads CASSEAWREADTQYF. The CDR3 DNA, read in part, is TGTGCCAGCAGTGAAGCATGGCGGGAGGCGGATACG.

To note about this clone: Read coverage stops 3 residues before the CDR3 terminus; the germline J gene supplies the remainder. This chain joins TRBV7-3 and TRBJ2-1; D gene unclear. V dropped 2 bases and J dropped 7 bases, with 15 bases sitting between them. Per germline, CDR1 SGHTA and CDR2 FQGTGA. The CDR3 covers 15 residues. CDR3 amino acids: CASSLVGSSPNEQFF. CDR3 DNA (partial): TGTGCCAGCAGCTTAGTCGGTTCTTCCCCAAATGAG. Drawing the rest from reference TRBV7-3 and TRBJ2-1, the complete variable domain is GAGVSQTPSNKVTEKGKYVELRCDPISGHTALYWYRQSLGQGPEFLIYFQGTGAADDSGLPNDRFFAVRPEGSVSTLKIQRTERGDSAVYLCASSLVGSSPNEQFFGPGTRLTVL.

Worth noting for this clone: Read data end 3 residues before the CDR3 end; the end is taken from the germline J gene. The chain couples TRBV20-1 to TRBJ2-7; D gene unclear. Germline-derived CDR1 and CDR2 are DFQATT and SNEGSKA (reference sequence). The germline V and J ends were trimmed by 6 bases and 3 bases, with 15 bases remaining between them. The CDR3 has 13 amino acids. The CDR3 loop is CSARNGLIYEQYF. Incomplete CDR3 DNA: TGCAGTGCCCGGAATGGGCTCATCTACGAG.

Regarding this clone: The read terminates 3 residues ahead of where the CDR3 ends, so the germline J gene completes it. V gene TRBV30 combines with J gene TRBJ2-2; 10 bases fit TRBD1. Germline CDR1 is GTSNPN and CDR2 is SVGIG (reference sequence). There are 14 residues in the CDR3. CDR3 sequence: CASQGTGASEKLFF. The CDR3 bases that were read are TGTGCCTCTCAAGGGACAGGGGCGAGCGAAAAG. The full variable domain, rest sourced from reference TRBV30 and TRBJ2-2, is SQTIHQWPATLVQPVGSPLSLECTVEGTSNPNLYWYRQAAGRGLQLLFYSVGIGQISSEVPQNLSASRPQDRQFILSSKKLLLSDSGFYLCASQGTGASEKLFFGEGSRLTVL.

Partial CDR3 DNA: TGTGCCTGGAGTGCCCAGGGGATTACTAATGAAAAG. This encodes CAWSAQGITNEK. The whole CDR3 sequence is CAWSAQGITNEKLFF. The chain carries TRBV30 and TRBJ2-2; TRBD1 might be the D (6 bases). With the read ending 3 residues before the CDR3 end, the germline J gene is used to fill in that end. The CDR3 extends over 15 amino acids. CDR1 is GTSNPN, CDR2 SVGIG, per germline (reference sequence).

Comments on this clone: The sequence runs out 3 residues before the end of the CDR3; the remainder is reconstructed from the germline J gene. The rearrangement uses TRBV5-1 and TRBJ1-2, with D possibly being TRBD1 (5 bases). CDR3 size: 16 residues. The germline V gene encodes CDR1 SGHRS and CDR2 YFSETQ. Trimming removed 4 bases at V and 5 bases at J, with 21 bases between. The sequenced CDR3 bases are TGCGCCAGCAGCCCGCATGGGGCAGAGAGCCTTTATGGC. This encodes CASSPHGAESLYG. The entire CDR3 protein is CASSPHGAESLYGYTF.

Concerning this clone itself: The observed sequence ends 3 residues before the CDR3 terminus, with the missing tail filled in from the germline J gene. The chain carries TRBV5-4 and TRBJ2-2; 12 positions match TRBD2. The CDR3 spans 15 residues. V lost 5 bases, J lost 7 bases, and 6 bases stayed unmatched. Germline values: CDR1 SGHNT, CDR2 YYREEE (reference sequence). The sequenced CDR3 bases are TGTGCCAGCAGTCTAGCGGGGGGGCGGTTCGGGGAG. It codes for CASSLAGGRFGE. The full CDR3 is CASSLAGGRFGELFF. Complete variable domain (other parts from reference TRBV5-4 and TRBJ2-2): ETGVTQSPTHLIKTRGQQVTLRCSSQSGHNTVSWYQQALGQGPQFIFQYYREEENGRGNFPPRFSGLQFPNYSSELNVNALELDDSALYLCASSLAGGRFGELFFGEGSRLTVL.

Of note for this clone: The DNA ends 3 residues before the CDR3 does, and the rest of the CDR3 is filled in from the germline J gene. The chain carries TRBV29-1 and TRBJ2-5; tentative D call: TRBD1 (5 bases). The V and J ends lost 3 bases and 5 bases respectively, with 10 bases between them. The CDR3 runs 12 residues. The germline CDR1 and CDR2 sequences are SQVTM and ANQGSEA. Partial CDR3 DNA: TGCAGCGTTGACATCGCAGGGGAGACC. Translated, it gives CSVDIAGET. From start to end, the CDR3 is CSVDIAGETQYF. Full variable domain (rest looked up from reference TRBV29-1 and TRBJ2-5): SAVISQKPSRDICQRGTSLTIQCQVDSQVTMMFWYRQQPGQSLTLIATANQGSEATYESGFVIDKFPISRPNLTFSTLTVSNMSPEDSSIYLCSVDIAGETQYFGPGTRLLVL.

Details on this clone: Sequencing ends 3 residues short of the CDR3 end; the germline J gene provides the rest. The chain is built from TRBV19 and TRBJ1-3, with a tentative D call TRBD1 (6 bases). Per germline, CDR1 LNHDA and CDR2 SQIVND (reference sequence). The CDR3 totals 16 residues. The V end lost 5 bases, the J end lost 0 bases, and 14 bases lay between the germline ends. The CDR3 region is CASSLRSRGSGNTIYF. Incomplete CDR3 DNA: TGTGCCAGTAGTCTCAGATCCAGGGGCTCTGGAAACACC.

As regards this clone: The read ends 3 residues early relative to the CDR3; the germline J gene fills the gap. The chain recombines TRBV2 with TRBJ2-1; 9 bases line up with TRBD2. Germline CDR1 reads SNHLY; CDR2 reads FYNNEI. V was pared by 7 bases and J by 0 bases, with 7 bases of the junction left unmatched. CDR3 length: 16 residues. This CDR3 is CASIPRGGSSYNEQFF. CDR3 DNA (partial): TGTGCCAGCATTCCGCGGGGGGGTAGCTCCTACAATGAG.

In the case of this clone: The read halts 3 residues ahead of the CDR3 end, with the missing end drawn from the germline J gene. The chain links TRBV30 to TRBJ1-4, with D tentatively TRBD1 (6 bases). CDR1 GTSNPN and CDR2 SVGIG come from the germline V gene (reference sequence). The CDR3 extends over 14 amino acids. CDR3 in amino acids: CACRKDRINSPLFF. The part of the CDR3 DNA that was read is TGTGCCTGCCGAAAGGACAGAATAAATTCACCA.

About this clone: The read ends 3 residues shy of where the CDR3 ends; the end is completed using the germline J gene. The chain recombines TRBV7-8 with TRBJ1-5; a possible D gene is TRBD1 (5 bases). The CDR3 runs 15 residues. Germline V CDR1 and CDR2: SGHVS, FQNEAQ. Trimming removed 8 bases from V and 0 bases from J, with 14 bases in between. The CDR3 sequence is CASARGDYSNQPQHF. Incomplete CDR3 DNA: TGTGCCAGCGCGAGGGGCGATTATAGCAATCAGCCC.

Worth noting for this clone: The observed sequence ends 3 residues before the CDR3 terminus, with the missing tail filled in from the germline J gene. J is TRBJ1-5 and V is TRBV2; D is possibly TRBD1 (6 bases). The CDR3 has 13 amino acids. Trimming took off 5 bases at V and 4 bases at J, with 9 bases between the two ends. The germline gives CDR1 SNHLY, CDR2 FYNNEI. The covered CDR3 bases are TGTGCCAGCAGTTCAGGGGTGAATCAGCCC. This encodes CASSSGVNQP. The entire CDR3 sequence reads CASSSGVNQPQHF. The entire variable domain, with the rest obtained from reference TRBV2 and TRBJ1-5, is as follows: EPEVTQTPSHQVTQMGQEVILRCVPISNHLYFYWYRQILGQKVEFLVSFYNNEISEKSEIFDDQFSVERPDGSNFTLKIRSTKLEDSAMYFCASSSGVNQPQHFGDGTRLSIL.

In regard to this clone: The missing CDR3 end, 3 residues past where the read stops, is filled in from the germline J gene. V is TRBV7-3 and J is TRBJ2-3; 10 bases map to TRBD2. The CDR3 length is 15 residues. Germline CDR1 SGHTA, CDR2 FQGTGA. CDR3 DNA (partial): TGTGCCAGCAGCTTAACAGCGGGAGGGTTTGAGACG. Protein: CASSLTAGGFET. The entire CDR3 sequence reads CASSLTAGGFETQYF. Supplemented by reference TRBV7-3 and TRBJ2-3, the full variable domain reads GAGVSQTPSNKVTEKGKYVELRCDPISGHTALYWYRQSLGQGPEFLIYFQGTGAADDSGLPNDRFFAVRPEGSVSTLKIQRTERGDSAVYLCASSLTAGGFETQYFGPGTRLTVL.

Details on this clone: The read terminates 3 residues before the CDR3 end, so the remaining end is supplied by the germline J gene. This chain uses TRBV18 with TRBJ2-3, with 7 bases aligning to TRBD1. CDR1 is KGHSH and CDR2 is LQKENI in the germline V gene. Losses at the gene ends were 6 bases for V and 3 bases for J; bases not matched to a gene: 6. The CDR3 has 14 amino acids. CDR3 bases read: TGTGCCAGCTCCCCTCGGACAGGAACAGATACG. Translated: CASSPRTGTDT. The CDR3 in full is CASSPRTGTDTQYF.

As to this clone: The read gets to within 3 residues of the CDR3 end, and the germline J gene fills in the rest. The J gene is TRBJ1-4, the V gene TRBV19; D may be TRBD1 (5 bases). Germline CDR1 and CDR2: LNHDA and SQIVND (reference sequence). The CDR3 consists of 13 residues. CDR3 loop: CASSDSRNSPLFF. CDR3 bases read: TGTGCCAGTAGCGACAGTAGGAATTCACCA.

Note on this clone: The read ends 3 residues before the CDR3 terminus; that terminus is restored from the germline J gene. The sample carries other DNA sequences with the same CDR3. V and J are TRBV18 and TRBJ2-3; D not resolved. The CDR3 has 12 residues. V gave up 3 bases and J gave up 2 bases, with 3 bases separating them. Germline lookup yields CDR1 KGHSH and CDR2 LQKENI. The sequenced CDR3 bases are TGTGCCAGCTCACCTTACACAGATACG. Amino acids: CASSPYTDT. The CDR3 as a whole reads CASSPYTDTQYF.